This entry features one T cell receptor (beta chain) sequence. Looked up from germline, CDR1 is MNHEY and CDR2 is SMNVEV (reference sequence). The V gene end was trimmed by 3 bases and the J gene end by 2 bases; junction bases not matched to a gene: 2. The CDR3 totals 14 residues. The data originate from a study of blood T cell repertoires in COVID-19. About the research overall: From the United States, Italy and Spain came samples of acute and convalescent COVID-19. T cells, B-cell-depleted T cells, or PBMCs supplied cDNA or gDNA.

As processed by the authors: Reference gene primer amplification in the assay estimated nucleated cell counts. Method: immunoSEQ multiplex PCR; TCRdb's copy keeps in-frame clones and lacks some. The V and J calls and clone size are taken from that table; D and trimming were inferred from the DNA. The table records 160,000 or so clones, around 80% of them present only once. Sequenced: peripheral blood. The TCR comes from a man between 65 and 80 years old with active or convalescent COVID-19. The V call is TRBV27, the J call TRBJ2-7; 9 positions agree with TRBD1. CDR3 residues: CASSFGTGTYEQYF. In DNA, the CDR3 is TGTGCCAGCAGTTTCGGGACAGGGACCTACGAGCAGTACTTC.